This T cell receptor (beta chain) was captured by sequencing in a study of cytomegalovirus exposure and HLA in healthy donors (dated by TCRdb to 2016 to 2017). For the study in its entirety: According to an earlier analysis of several hundred of the donors, 150 million to 200 million T cells yielded over 100 million unique TCR beta sequences and about 300 Gb of sequence data. Approximately 300 gigabases of sequencing data and approximately 92 million unique TCR sequences made up an early release that covered under 750 HLA-typed donors. The genetic ancestry cluster associated with self-reported Caucasian donors included over 65% of the roughly 360 genotyped donors. The aim of the study was to test whether cataloging public T cell receptors could identify signatures of past pathogen exposure. The study used immunosequencing to profile the T cell repertoires of more than 650 subjects and linked those repertoires to cytomegalovirus serostatus. Along with the 666-subject first cohort, a separate validation cohort of around 110 different subjects was used. To predict cytomegalovirus infection status, the study combined high-throughput TCR immunosequencing, statistical association of individual TCRs with disease status, and machine learning. To study patterns of TCR occurrence, a later analysis re-analyzed previously published TCR beta repertoires from more than 550 donors and added high-resolution HLA genotyping. In the later analysis, no new phenotypic data were used to find candidate immune exposures; instead, reliance was placed on TCR beta sequences and their occurrence across donors. An earlier analysis of several hundred of the donors used high-throughput TCR beta sequencing to judge whether each TCR beta V gene segment behaved as functional or pseudogenic. Donor age, sex, ethnicity and CMV serostatus were collected together with the repertoire data. A later genetic analysis took genome-wide SNP genotypes for 398 of the 666 donors and used that subset as a discovery cohort. Every repertoire in the discovery cohort had been generated on one and the same sequencing platform. Both class I and class II loci were covered by HLA typing, at four-digit resolution. Typing coverage differed by locus: A, B, C, DRB1 and DQB1 were typed in about 620-640 donors, DQA1 in 500 to 550, DPA1 in nearly 610, and DPB1 in just under 480. A few DR-DQ haplotypes were handled as single units for association and clustering because linkage in the cohort was strong. On average, roughly 240,000 unique TCR beta nucleotide sequences were sequenced per donor among 398 genotyped donors of the cohort, with roughly 18% of those sequences being non-productive. Summary of the overall study and its limitations: Correlated functional status among segregating V segments might reflect linkage disequilibrium, but an unknown experimental factor could not be ruled out. In an earlier analysis of 450 to 750 of the donors, most TCR beta V segments appeared in productive rearrangements about 90% or about 30% of the time, broadly matching IMGT annotations. The authors suggested that the approach could potentially be extended to other disease states and immunological phenotypes. Roughly uniform sequencing depth across donors was assumed in presence/absence analyses, although this assumption may not hold. When HLA alleles, especially DR and DQ, strongly co-occurred, TCR associations were difficult to assign to individual alleles. In a later analysis, HLA-associated TCR beta chains showed more clonal expansion and lower generation probabilities than non-associated chains that were equally common. V-gene and J-gene trimming of TCR beta chains was associated with a missense DCLRE1C variant in a later genetic analysis, and the association was replicated in an independent cohort. The earlier analysis of almost 600 of the donors excluded 15 to 20 rarely observed V segments, including chromosome 9 orphons, because counts were too low. A later genetic analysis reported fewer N-insertions in productive TCRs among donors in an Asian-associated ancestry cluster than the approximately 700-donor mean. A later analysis reported that several top co-occurrence clusters appeared linked to parvovirus B19, influenza, CMV and Epstein-Barr virus. Immune exposure information for the cohort was limited to CMV serostatus. Only TCR beta chains were sequenced in this cohort, and the absence of alpha or paired-chain data limited detectable features. A later analysis found that most CMV-associated TCR beta chains appeared HLA-restricted, with HLA associations seemingly driven largely by CMV exposure. A cluster of highly shared sequence variants was judged likely to represent a technical artifact of the sequencing pipeline. Cytomegalovirus status was reported to be diagnosed by the classifier with high specificity and sensitivity in both the original and validation cohorts. HLA typing was unavailable for some donors at each locus, so association tests used only the typed subset. While some public TCRs were present in many individuals, most TCR sequences turned up only very rarely across donors. The study listed 170 or so TCR beta chains as associated with cytomegalovirus. Specific HLA alleles were associated with 15,000 to 20,000 TCR beta sequences at a false discovery rate of 0.05 in a later analysis. A further reported finding was that TCR beta sequences accurately predicted the HLA-A and HLA-B alleles for most subjects in the first cohort. A later analysis found that TCR association rates varied across HLA loci, with DRB1 alleles showing the most associated TCRs and HLA-C alleles the fewest. Three of the identified cytomegalovirus-associated TCR beta chains were confirmed in vitro to be specific for cytomegalovirus antigens.

Points on this clone: Its specific antigen is unknown. No much larger clone is present one base from it, and per-base qualities are unavailable.

The cohort consisted of 600 to 700 healthy bone marrow donors. At the time of sampling, all cohort members were nominally healthy, though unrecorded immune exposures were likely present. The donor tested CMV seropositive and was one of the 289 seropositive cohort members. A peripheral blood sample was collected from each donor, and TCR beta sequencing was performed on peripheral blood mononuclear cells. The Qiagen DNeasy Blood Extraction Kit was used to extract genomic DNA from the blood cell samples. Library prep was done by the immunoSEQ multiplex PCR assay. The multiplex PCR relied on a mix of 60 forward primers for TCR Vbeta segments and 13 reverse primers for TCR Jbeta segments. The CDR3 region of rearranged TCR beta genes was amplified from genomic DNA by a multiplex PCR assay. The Illumina HiSeq System was used to sequence the amplified TCR beta libraries as 87-base-pair reads. In the authors' own workflow: A later analysis counted some 80 million unique TCR beta chains across the 670 or so repertoires, and 9 million to 14 million of these chains were shared by at least two donors. Raw reads were error-corrected and collapsed into unique sequences with a nearest-neighbor algorithm that merged closely related sequences to remove PCR and sequencing errors. CDR3 sequences were aligned to IMGT reference sequences to assign V, D and J gene segments. For a sequence to be retained, a match of at least six nucleotides was required to both a V gene segment and a J gene segment. Rearrangements were called productive when the CDR3 lacked stop codons and stayed in frame with V and J; all others were non-productive. CDR3 was defined according to IMGT convention as the region running from the second conserved V-encoded cysteine to the conserved J-encoded phenylalanine. The earlier analysis of 500 to 600 of the donors excluded sequences that lacked an unambiguous match to a single V gene segment. In an earlier analysis of approximately 560 of the donors, a V segment was called functional when productive rearrangements were above 56.7%, and segregating when the standard deviation between donors exceeded 5%. A statistical classification framework was built to diagnose cytomegalovirus status from the catalog of TCR beta chain sequences. A later analysis assigned V and J genes by comparing TCR nucleotide sequences with IMGT/GENE-DB human TR gene sequences. The TCRdist pipeline was used in a later analysis to assign CDR3 sequences and most-parsimonious VDJ recombination scenarios. In a later analysis, each TCR beta chain was defined by its CDR3 amino acid sequence together with its V-gene family, and reads lacking a unique V-gene family were excluded. To address suspected cross-contamination and a sequencing artifact, a later analysis removed approximately 590 highly shared, low-generation-probability nucleotide sequences. For each public chain, a later analysis derived a clonal expansion index from normalized ranks of inferred template counts within each repertoire. In a later analysis, generation probabilities were computed using a VDJ recombination model fitted to out-of-frame rearrangements, and the results were checked against IGoR. A later analysis scored TCR-TCR, TCR-HLA and TCR-CMV co-occurrence with hypergeometric tests, applying a repertoire-size bias correction to TCR pairs. To estimate false discovery rates, a later analysis permuted the HLA or CMV assignments 20 times. In a later analysis, co-occurring TCRs were grouped with DBSCAN, and TCRdist sequence similarity was added when clustering was performed within HLA-allele-positive subsets. Co-occurrence clustering excluded repertoires with fewer than 30,000 or more than 120,000 public chains, plus five with anomalous nucleotide sharing. TCRdb holds this immuneACCESS table with in-frame rearrangements only. Some clones are missing; in checked studies, unresolved V genes explain under half, and the rest has no known cause. From that table come the V and J calls and clone size; the DNA was used to work out D and trimming. For this sample the table gives more than 95,000 clones, of which around 82% were detected only once. Approximately 10% of the sample is taken by the ten largest.

The receptor was isolated from a man younger than 40 in good health and CMV-seropositive. The sample taken for sequencing was PBMCs.

CDR3 reads: CASSLAPPTIYNEQFF. The sequenced DNA is TGTGCCAGCAGCTTAGCGCCCCCCACAATCTACAATGAGCAGTTCTTC. This receptor chain uses TRBV7-2 and TRBJ2-1; the D gene remains uncertain. For CDR1 and CDR2, the germline V gene lists SGHTA and FQGNSA. The V and J ends are trimmed by 0 bases and 3 bases, leaving 12 bases between them. From the cysteine up to the phenylalanine, the CDR3 has a length of 16 residues. Of all the DNA, just the CDR3 is kept, 48 bases in frame from base 1.